This record concerns one T cell receptor (beta chain) sequence. Its target is unknown. CDR1 and CDR2 from the germline V gene are MDHEN and SYDVKM. Trimming left V 3 bases short and J 0 bases short, with 12 bases between. The CDR3 loop spans 15 amino acids. These data are taken from a study of T cell responses to AZD1222 COVID-19 vaccine. General study results and limits: Most donors were white British, females outnumbered males, and clonal diversity was possibly underestimated. Researchers took repertoire samples only after the peak T cell response had come.

The assay was immunoSEQ multiplex PCR, and TCRdb's table has in-frame clones only and misses some. The table shows roughly 97,000 clones, with 88% occurring only once. The sequence was collected from an adult in good health. This chain links TRBV28 with TRBJ2-7; either TRBD1 or TRBD2 may fit D (5 bases each). The starting material was peripheral blood, obtained on day 0 of AZD1222 vaccination. As DNA, the CDR3 is TGTGCCAGCAGTTTTCTGGGGGTTCTCTCCTACGAGCAGTACTTC. Translation: CASSFLGVLSYEQYF. Full variable domain (remainder filled in from reference TRBV28 and TRBJ2-7): DVKVTQSSRYLVKRTGEKVFLECVQDMDHENMFWYRQDPGLGLRLIYFSYDVKMKEKGDIPEGYSVSREKKERFSLILESASTNQTSMYLCASSFLGVLSYEQYFGPGTRLTVT.